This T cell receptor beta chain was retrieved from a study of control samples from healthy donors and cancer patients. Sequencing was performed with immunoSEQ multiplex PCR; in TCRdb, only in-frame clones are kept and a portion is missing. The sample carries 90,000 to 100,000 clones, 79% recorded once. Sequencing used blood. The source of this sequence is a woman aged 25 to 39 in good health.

CDR3 DNA sequence: TGTGCCAGCAGCCGCCGGGGGGGGGAGCAGTTCTTC. This translates into CASSRRGGEQFF. V gene TRBV7-2 combines with J gene TRBJ2-1, with 8 bases lining up with TRBD2. Germline-derived CDR1 and CDR2 are SGHTA and FQGNSA. Losses at the gene ends were 5 bases for V and 10 bases for J; bases not matched to a gene: 4. This CDR3 comprises 12 residues.